The sequence of this T cell receptor beta chain was determined in a study of T-cell memory formation after mild COVID-19. Whole-study results and caveats: Of the contracting clones, CD4+ ones lay mainly in CM and EM, and CD8+ ones in EMRA. Second-wave clones that peaked on day 37 lacked confirmed SARS-CoV-2 specificity. Among clones contracting day 15 to 85, CD4/CD8 was balanced, whereas later expanders leaned CD4+.

Per the germline V gene, CDR1 is SGHTA and CDR2 is FQGTGA. The V end lost 3 bases, the J end lost 1 base, and 8 bases lay between the germline ends. The CDR3 is 14 residues long. TCRdb called the 5' RACE reads again in MiXCR, with one record for every CDR3 protein. Among about 470,000 distinct CDR3 sequences listed, about 23% were seen once. Worth noting for this clonotype: Its antigen is undetermined.

The chain joins TRBV7-3 to TRBJ2-3; a weak D match, TRBD1 (6 bases). This TCR derives from an adult woman who had mild COVID-19 (a few samples of this study predate the infection). Cell type and time point are not known. The sample taken for sequencing was PBMCs or a T cell subset sorted from them (not recorded which). The CDR3 DNA follows: TGTGCCAGCAGCTTTGAGGGGGGCACAGATACGCAGTATTTT. Encoded protein: CASSFEGGTDTQYF.